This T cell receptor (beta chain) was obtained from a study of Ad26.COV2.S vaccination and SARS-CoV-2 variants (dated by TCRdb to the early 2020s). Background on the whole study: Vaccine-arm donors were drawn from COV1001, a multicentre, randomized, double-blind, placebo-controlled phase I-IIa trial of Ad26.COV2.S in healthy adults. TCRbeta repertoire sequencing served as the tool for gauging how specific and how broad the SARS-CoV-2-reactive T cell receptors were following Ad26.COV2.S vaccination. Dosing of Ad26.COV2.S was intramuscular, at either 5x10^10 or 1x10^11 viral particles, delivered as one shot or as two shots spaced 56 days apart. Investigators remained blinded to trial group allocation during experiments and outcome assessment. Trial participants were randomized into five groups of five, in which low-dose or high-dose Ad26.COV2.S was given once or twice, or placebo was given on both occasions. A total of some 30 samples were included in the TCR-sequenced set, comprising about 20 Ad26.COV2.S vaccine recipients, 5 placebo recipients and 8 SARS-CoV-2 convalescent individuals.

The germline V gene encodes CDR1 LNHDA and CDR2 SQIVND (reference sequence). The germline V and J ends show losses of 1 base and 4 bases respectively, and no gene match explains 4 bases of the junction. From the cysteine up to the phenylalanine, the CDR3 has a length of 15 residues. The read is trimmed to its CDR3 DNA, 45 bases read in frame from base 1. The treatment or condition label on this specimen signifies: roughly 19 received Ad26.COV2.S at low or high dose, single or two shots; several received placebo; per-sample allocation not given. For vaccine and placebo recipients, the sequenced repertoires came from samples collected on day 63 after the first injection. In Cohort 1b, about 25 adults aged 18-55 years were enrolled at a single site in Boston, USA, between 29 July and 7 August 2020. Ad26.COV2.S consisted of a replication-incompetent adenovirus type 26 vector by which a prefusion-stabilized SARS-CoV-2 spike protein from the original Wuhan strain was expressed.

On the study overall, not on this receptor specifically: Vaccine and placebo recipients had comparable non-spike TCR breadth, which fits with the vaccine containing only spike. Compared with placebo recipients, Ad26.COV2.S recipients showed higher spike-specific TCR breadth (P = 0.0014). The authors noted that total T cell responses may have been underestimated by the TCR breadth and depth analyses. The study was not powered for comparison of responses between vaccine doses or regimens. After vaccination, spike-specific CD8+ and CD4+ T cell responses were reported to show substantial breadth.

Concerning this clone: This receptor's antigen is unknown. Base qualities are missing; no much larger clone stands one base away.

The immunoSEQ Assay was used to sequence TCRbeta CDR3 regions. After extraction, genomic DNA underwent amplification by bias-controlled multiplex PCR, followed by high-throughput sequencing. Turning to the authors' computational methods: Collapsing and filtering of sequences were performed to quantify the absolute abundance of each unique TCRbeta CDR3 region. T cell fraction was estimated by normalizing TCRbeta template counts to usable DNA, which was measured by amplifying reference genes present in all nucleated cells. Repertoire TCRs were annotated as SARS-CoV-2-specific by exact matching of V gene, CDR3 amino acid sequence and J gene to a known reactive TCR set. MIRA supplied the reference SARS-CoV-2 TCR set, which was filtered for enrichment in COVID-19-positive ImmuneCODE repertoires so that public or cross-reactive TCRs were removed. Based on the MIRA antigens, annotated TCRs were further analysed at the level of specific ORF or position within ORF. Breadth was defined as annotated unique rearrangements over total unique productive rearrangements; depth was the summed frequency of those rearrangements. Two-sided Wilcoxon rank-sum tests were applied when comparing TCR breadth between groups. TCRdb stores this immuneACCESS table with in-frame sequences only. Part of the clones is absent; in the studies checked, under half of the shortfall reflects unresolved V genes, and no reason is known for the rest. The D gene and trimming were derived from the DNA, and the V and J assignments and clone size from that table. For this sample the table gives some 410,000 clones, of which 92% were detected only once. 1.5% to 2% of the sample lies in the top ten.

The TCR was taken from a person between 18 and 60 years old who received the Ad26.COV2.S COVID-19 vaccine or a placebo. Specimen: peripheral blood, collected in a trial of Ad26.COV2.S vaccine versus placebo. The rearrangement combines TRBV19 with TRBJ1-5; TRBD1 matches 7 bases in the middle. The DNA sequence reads TGTGCCAGTAGTATAGCCAGGGGGTGGAATCAGCCCCAGCATTTT. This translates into CASSIARGWNQPQHF.